This T cell receptor (beta chain) originates from a study of blood T cell repertoires in COVID-19. Across the whole study: Acute and convalescent COVID-19 specimens originated in the United States, Italy and Spain.

In the authors' methods: Reference gene primer amplification gave estimated nucleated cell counts. TCRdb's table, derived via immunoSEQ multiplex PCR, lists solely in-frame clones and lacks some. The V and J calls and the clone size are those of that table, but D and trimming were determined from the DNA. This table has about 160,000 clones, about three quarters appearing once. Losses at the gene ends were 0 bases for V and 3 bases for J; bases not matched to a gene: 2. Germline V gene lookup returns CDR1 SGHRS and CDR2 YFSETQ. The CDR3 is made up of 14 amino acids. V gene TRBV5-1 combines with J gene TRBJ1-2, with 7 positions matching TRBD1. This clonotype was obtained from a man aged 70 or older with acute or convalescent COVID-19. The specimen sequenced was peripheral blood. The CDR3 bases are TGCGCCAGCAGCTTGGCCCAGGGGGACTATGGCTACACCTTC. Translated: CASSLAQGDYGYTF.